These 18 T cell receptor beta chains originate from one sample sequenced in a study of blood T cell repertoires in COVID-19. TCRdb's copy holds only in-frame clones and misses some; the assay was immunoSEQ multiplex PCR. The table has about 270,000 clones, more than 75% seen once. The specimen sequenced was peripheral blood. The receptors derive from a man aged 35-49 years with active or convalescent COVID-19.

This clone turned up a few times. This sequence joins TRBV29-1 and TRBJ2-2; D gene unclear. Germline V gene lookup returns CDR1 SQVTM and CDR2 ANQGSEA. V lost 4 bases and J 0 bases, leaving 9 bases between the germline ends. This CDR3 is 14 amino acids long. The DNA of the CDR3 is TGCAGCGTTGGGCACACCACGAACACCGGGGAGCTGTTTTTT. Protein: CSVGHTTNTGELFF.

V usage is TRBV3-1 (or the pseudogene TRBV3-2) and J usage is TRBJ2-3, with 12 bases that match TRBD2. The CDR3 contains 16 residues. Germline CDR1 LGHDT, CDR2 YNNKEL (reference sequence). The trim removed 5 bases at V and 3 bases at J, leaving 6 bases unmatched. DNA of the CDR3: TGTGCCAGCAGCACTCTAGCGGGGGGGCCAACAGATACGCAGTATTTT. Protein product: CASSTLAGGPTDTQYF.

CDR3 protein: CASKGVGFSYNEQFF. CDR3 sequence (DNA): TGTGCCAGCAAGGGGGTGGGATTCTCCTACAATGAGCAGTTCTTC. The chain employs TRBV6-5 and TRBJ2-1, with a weak D call TRBD1 (6 bases). The CDR3 sequence is 15 residues long. V shed 7 bases and J shed 0 bases, with 13 bases lying between them. Germline-derived CDR1 and CDR2 are MNHEY and SVGAGI.

The chain couples TRBV11-3 to TRBJ2-7; D uncertain. The CDR3 length is 12 residues. The germline gives CDR1 SGHNT, CDR2 YENEEA. Trimming took 0 bases from V and 4 from J, leaving 4 bases between them. CDR3 coding DNA: TGTGCCAGCAGCTTAGACCAGTACGAGCAGTACTTC. Translation gives CASSLDQYEQYF.

The rearrangement joins TRBV5-6 to TRBJ2-3; the match to TRBD2 covers 7 bases. Unmatched junction bases numbered 0, after V lost 4 bases and J lost 4 bases. Germline assignment: CDR1 SGHDT and CDR2 YYEEEE. CDR3 length: 12 amino acids. CDR3 DNA sequence: TGTGCCAGCAGCGCGGGGGCAGATACGCAGTATTTT. Residues: CASSAGADTQYF.

The chain carries TRBV3-1 (or the pseudogene TRBV3-2) and TRBJ1-2, with 8 bases aligning to TRBD1. From germline, CDR1 is LGHDT and CDR2 YNNKEL (reference sequence). The CDR3 extends over 14 amino acids. V lost 5 bases to trimming and J lost 4 bases; unmatched junction nucleotides: 6. In DNA, the CDR3 is TGTGCCAGCAGCACGCAGGGGGCGGGCTATGGCTACACCTTC. As protein: CASSTQGAGYGYTF.

As DNA, the CDR3 is TGTGCCAGCATCTCATCAATATCACCTATACCTGAAGCTTTCTTT. Translated, it gives CASISSISPIPEAFF. J is TRBJ1-1 and V is TRBV6-5; unclear D gene. The ends were cut back, 7 bases at V and 6 bases at J, with 21 bases in the middle. Germline V lookup: CDR1 MNHEY, CDR2 SVGAGI. The CDR3 is 15 amino acids.

The J gene is TRBJ2-2, the V gene TRBV2; D not certain. Germline CDR1 SNHLY, CDR2 FYNNEI. V was trimmed by 7 bases and J by 2 bases, leaving 14 bases between them. The length of the CDR3 is 15 residues. CDR3 sequence: CASTLSGSNTGELFF. CDR3 DNA sequence: TGTGCCAGCACTCTCTCTGGCAGTAACACCGGGGAGCTGTTTTTT.

Written as DNA, the CDR3 is TGCGCCAGCAGCTTGCTTGTGAGAGGGAATGAGCAGTTCTTC. Translating it yields CASSLLVRGNEQFF. V and J are TRBV5-1 and TRBJ2-1; maybe TRBD2 (5 bases). Germline CDR1 and CDR2: SGHRS and YFSETQ. The CDR3 spans 14 residues. Trimming removed 1 base from V and 7 bases from J, with 12 bases in between.

This rearrangement joins TRBV23-1 to TRBJ2-1; TRBD2 aligns across 7 bases. TRBV23-1 is recorded as an ORF, its role being uncertain. V lost 0 bases to trimming and J lost 8 bases; unmatched junction nucleotides: 22. This CDR3 is 20 amino acids long. In DNA, the CDR3 is TGCGCCAGCAGTCAATCCGGAGACTCTGTTCCGGGACTCCGGGAGGATGAGCAGTTCTTC. This sequence encodes CASSQSGDSVPGLREDEQFF.

V is TRBV9 and J is TRBJ2-5; D may be TRBD1 (6 bases). V shed 5 bases and J shed 2 bases, with 10 bases lying between them. Germline-derived CDR1 and CDR2 are SGDLS and YYNGEE. The CDR3 loop spans 13 amino acids. The CDR3 DNA reads as TGTGCCAGCAGTATTACAGGGCAAGAGACCCAGTACTTC. Protein: CASSITGQETQYF.

The chain combines TRBV6-5 with TRBJ2-7, with 7 bases fitting TRBD1. The CDR3 is made up of 14 amino acids. Germline V gene sequence: CDR1 MNHEY, CDR2 SVGAGI. The junction had 6 bases not matched to a gene; V was cut back by 6 bases and J by 1 base. CDR3 nucleotide sequence: TGTGCCAGCAGACAGGGGACGGCATCCTACGAGCAGTACTTC. Its translation is CASRQGTASYEQYF.

The V call is TRBV27, the J call TRBJ2-1; weak D call: TRBD1 (5 bases). Germline values: CDR1 MNHEY, CDR2 SMNVEV (reference sequence). V lost 3 bases to trimming and J lost 4 bases, with 10 bases between them. The CDR3 consists of 14 residues. CDR3 loop: CASSFSRTYNEQFF. The CDR3 DNA reads TGTGCCAGCAGTTTTTCTAGGACATACAATGAGCAGTTCTTC.

The CDR3 spells CASSESLTGSEQYF. Written as DNA, the CDR3 is TGCGCCAGCAGTGAGTCCCTGACAGGGTCCGAGCAGTACTTC. The chain employs TRBV10-1 and TRBJ2-7; 7 nucleotides match TRBD1. Losses at the gene ends were 0 bases for V and 6 bases for J; bases not matched to a gene: 5. Per the germline V gene, CDR1 is WNHNN and CDR2 is SYGVQD (reference sequence). This CDR3 has 14 residues.

This chain uses TRBV5-8 with TRBJ2-1; TRBD2 aligns across 12 bases. The CDR3 contains 17 residues. The germline gives CDR1 SGHTS, CDR2 YDEGEE. V shed 4 bases, J shed 2 bases, and the junction held 7 bases outside the gene matches. CDR3 sequence reads: CASSPERTSGAYNEQFF. The CDR3 region has the DNA TGTGCCAGCAGCCCGGAGAGGACTAGCGGGGCCTACAATGAGCAGTTCTTC.

This rearrangement joins TRBV11-2 to TRBJ1-2; 11 bases map to TRBD1. Germline-derived CDR1 and CDR2 are SGHAT and FQNNGV. CDR3 length: 13 amino acids. V gave up 5 bases and J gave up 8 bases; unmatched junction bases: 4. Here the CDR3 reads CASSLDRGQGYTF. The CDR3 coding sequence is TGTGCCAGCAGCCTGGACAGGGGGCAAGGCTACACCTTC.

This clone was found a few times. The J gene is TRBJ2-6, the V gene TRBV15; no clear D. V lost 0 bases, J lost 0 bases, and 6 bases lay in between. Germline loops: CDR1 LNHNV, CDR2 YYDKDF (reference sequence). This CDR3 region has 16 residues. CDR3 nucleotide sequence: TGTGCCACCAGCAGAGACTCGGGCTCTGGGGCCAACGTCCTGACTTTC. Protein sequence: CATSRDSGSGANVLTF.

This clone was found once. The gene calls are TRBV9 and TRBJ1-2; tentative D call: TRBD1 (6 bases). CDR1 is SGDLS and CDR2 is YYNGEE in the germline V gene. V shed 6 bases and J shed 2 bases, with 8 bases lying between them. The CDR3 spans 12 residues. DNA of the CDR3: TGTGCCAGCAATGACAGGAACTATGGCTACACCTTC. Protein product: CASNDRNYGYTF.